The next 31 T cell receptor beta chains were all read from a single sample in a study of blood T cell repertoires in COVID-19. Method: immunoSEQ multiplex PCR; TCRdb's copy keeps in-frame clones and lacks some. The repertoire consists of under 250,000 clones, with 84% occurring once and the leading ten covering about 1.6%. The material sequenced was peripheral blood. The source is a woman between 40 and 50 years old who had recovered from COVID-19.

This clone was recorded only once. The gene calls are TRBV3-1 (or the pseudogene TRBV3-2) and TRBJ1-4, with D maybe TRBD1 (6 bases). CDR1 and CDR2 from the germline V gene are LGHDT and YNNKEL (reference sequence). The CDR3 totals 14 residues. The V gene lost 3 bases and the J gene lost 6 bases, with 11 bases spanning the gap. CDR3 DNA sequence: TGTGCCAGCAGCCAGGGGGCGCGATATGAAAAACTGTTTTTT. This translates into CASSQGARYEKLFF.

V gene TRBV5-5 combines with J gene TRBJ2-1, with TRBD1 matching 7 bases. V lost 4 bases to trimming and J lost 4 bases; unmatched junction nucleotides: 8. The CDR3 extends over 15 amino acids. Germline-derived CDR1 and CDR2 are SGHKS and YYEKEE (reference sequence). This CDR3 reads CASSPRQGGYNEQFF. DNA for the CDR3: TGTGCCAGCAGCCCGCGACAGGGCGGGTACAATGAGCAGTTCTTC.

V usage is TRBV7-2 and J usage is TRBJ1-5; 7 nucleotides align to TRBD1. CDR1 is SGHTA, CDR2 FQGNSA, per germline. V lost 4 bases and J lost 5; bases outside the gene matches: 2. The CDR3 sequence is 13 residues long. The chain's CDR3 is CASSYRGDQPQHF. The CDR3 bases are TGTGCCAGCAGCTACAGGGGAGATCAGCCCCAGCATTTT.

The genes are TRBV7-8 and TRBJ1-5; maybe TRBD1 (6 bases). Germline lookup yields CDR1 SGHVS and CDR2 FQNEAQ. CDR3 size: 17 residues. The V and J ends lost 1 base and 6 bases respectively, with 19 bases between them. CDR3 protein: CASSLGRMPRGGQPQHF. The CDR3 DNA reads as TGTGCCAGCAGCTTAGGCCGCATGCCACGAGGGGGTCAGCCCCAGCATTTT.

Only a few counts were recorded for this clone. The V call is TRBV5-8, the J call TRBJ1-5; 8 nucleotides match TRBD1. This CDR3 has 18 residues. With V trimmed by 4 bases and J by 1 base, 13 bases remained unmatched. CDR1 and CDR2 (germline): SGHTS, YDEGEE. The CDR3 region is CASSPGTGKGGSNQPQHF. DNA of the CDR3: TGTGCCAGCAGCCCTGGGACAGGAAAAGGCGGAAGCAATCAGCCCCAGCATTTT.

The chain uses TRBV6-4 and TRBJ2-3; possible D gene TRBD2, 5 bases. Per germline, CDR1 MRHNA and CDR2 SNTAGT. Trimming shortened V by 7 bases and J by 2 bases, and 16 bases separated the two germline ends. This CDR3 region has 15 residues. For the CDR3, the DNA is TGTGCCAGCACACCCGGGCTAGCACCCACAGATACGCAGTATTTT. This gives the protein CASTPGLAPTDTQYF.

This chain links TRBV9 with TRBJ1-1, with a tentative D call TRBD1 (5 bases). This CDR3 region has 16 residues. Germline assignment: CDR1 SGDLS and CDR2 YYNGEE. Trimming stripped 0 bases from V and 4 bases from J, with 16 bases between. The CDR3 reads CASSVGQGDFGTEAFF. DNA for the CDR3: TGTGCCAGCAGCGTAGGGCAGGGCGATTTCGGCACTGAAGCTTTCTTT.

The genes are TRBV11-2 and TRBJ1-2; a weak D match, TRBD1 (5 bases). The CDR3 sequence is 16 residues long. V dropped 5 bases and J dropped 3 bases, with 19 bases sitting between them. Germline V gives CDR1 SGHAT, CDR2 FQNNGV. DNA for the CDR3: TGTGCCAGCAGCCCCACCCAAGGGGCTGGCTACTATGGCTACACCTTC. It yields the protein CASSPTQGAGYYGYTF.

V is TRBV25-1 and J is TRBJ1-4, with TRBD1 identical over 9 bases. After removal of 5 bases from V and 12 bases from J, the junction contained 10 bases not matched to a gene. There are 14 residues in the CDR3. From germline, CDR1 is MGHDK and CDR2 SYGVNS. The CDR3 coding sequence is TGTGCCAGCAGTAACCGGGACAGGGCCCAAGAACTGTTTTTT. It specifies CASSNRDRAQELFF.

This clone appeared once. The chain's CDR3 is CASSSRGTDTQYF. As DNA, the CDR3 is TGTGCCAGCAGCTCCCGGGGTACAGATACGCAGTATTTT. The chain uses TRBV13 and TRBJ2-3; D may be TRBD2 (5 bases). The CDR3 spans 13 residues. Trimming pared 4 bases from V and 3 bases from J, leaving 8 bases between. Germline values: CDR1 PRHDT, CDR2 FYEKMQ (reference sequence).

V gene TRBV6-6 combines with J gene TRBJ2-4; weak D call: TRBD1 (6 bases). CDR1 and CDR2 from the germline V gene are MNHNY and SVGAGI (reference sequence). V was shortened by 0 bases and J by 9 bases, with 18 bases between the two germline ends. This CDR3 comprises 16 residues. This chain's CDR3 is CASSYSGRGAQSIQYF. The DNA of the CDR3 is TGTGCCAGCAGTTACTCGGGCAGGGGCGCACAGAGCATTCAGTACTTC.

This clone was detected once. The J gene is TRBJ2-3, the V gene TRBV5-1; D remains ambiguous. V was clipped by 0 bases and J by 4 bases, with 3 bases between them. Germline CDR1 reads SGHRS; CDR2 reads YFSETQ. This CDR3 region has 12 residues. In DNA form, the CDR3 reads TGCGCCAGCAGCTTGGCCTCAGATACGCAGTATTTT. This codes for CASSLASDTQYF.

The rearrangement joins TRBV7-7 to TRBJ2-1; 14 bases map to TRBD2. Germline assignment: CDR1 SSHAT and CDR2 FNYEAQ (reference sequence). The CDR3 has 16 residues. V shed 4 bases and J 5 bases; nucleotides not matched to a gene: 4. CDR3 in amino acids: CASSSGLAGAHNEQFF. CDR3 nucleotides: TGTGCCAGCAGCTCGGGACTAGCGGGGGCCCACAATGAGCAGTTCTTC.

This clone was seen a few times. CDR3 sequence reads: CASSSNPQGTDYEQYF. CDR3 nucleotides: TGCGCCAGCAGCTCCAACCCCCAGGGCACGGACTACGAGCAGTACTTC. This sequence joins TRBV5-1 and TRBJ2-7; the D gene is possibly TRBD1 (5 bases). From germline, CDR1 is SGHRS and CDR2 YFSETQ. CDR3 size: 16 residues. V was shortened by 3 bases and J by 3 bases, with 19 bases between the two germline ends.

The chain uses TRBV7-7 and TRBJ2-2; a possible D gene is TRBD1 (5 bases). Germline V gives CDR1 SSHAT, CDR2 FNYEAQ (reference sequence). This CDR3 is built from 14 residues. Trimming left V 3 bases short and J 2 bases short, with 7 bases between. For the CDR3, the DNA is TGTGCCAGCAGCTTCGGACAAAACACCGGGGAGCTGTTTTTT. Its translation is CASSFGQNTGELFF.

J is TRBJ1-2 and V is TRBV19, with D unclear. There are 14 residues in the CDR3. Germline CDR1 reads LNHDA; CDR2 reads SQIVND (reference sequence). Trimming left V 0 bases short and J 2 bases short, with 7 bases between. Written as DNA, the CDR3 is TGTGCCAGTAGTATAGATAAGCTAAACTATGGCTACACCTTC. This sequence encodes CASSIDKLNYGYTF.

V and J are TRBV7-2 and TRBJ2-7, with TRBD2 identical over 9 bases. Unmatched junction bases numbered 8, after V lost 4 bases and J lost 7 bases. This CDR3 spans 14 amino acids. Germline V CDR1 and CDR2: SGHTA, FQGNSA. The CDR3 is CASSSTPRGGEQYF. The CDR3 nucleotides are TGTGCCAGCAGCTCTACGCCGCGGGGGGGAGAGCAGTACTTC.

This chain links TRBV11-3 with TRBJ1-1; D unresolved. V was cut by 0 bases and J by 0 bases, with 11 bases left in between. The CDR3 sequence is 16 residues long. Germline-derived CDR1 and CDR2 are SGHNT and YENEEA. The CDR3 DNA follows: TGTGCCAGCAGCTTAGATCTGTACAGCTTGAACACTGAAGCTTTCTTT. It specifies CASSLDLYSLNTEAFF.

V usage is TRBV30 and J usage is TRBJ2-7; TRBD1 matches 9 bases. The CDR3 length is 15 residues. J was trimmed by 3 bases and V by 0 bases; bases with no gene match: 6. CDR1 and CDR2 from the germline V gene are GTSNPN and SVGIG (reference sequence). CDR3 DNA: TGTGCCTGGAGTGTTCCGACAGGGGGAATCTACGAGCAGTACTTC. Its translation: CAWSVPTGGIYEQYF.

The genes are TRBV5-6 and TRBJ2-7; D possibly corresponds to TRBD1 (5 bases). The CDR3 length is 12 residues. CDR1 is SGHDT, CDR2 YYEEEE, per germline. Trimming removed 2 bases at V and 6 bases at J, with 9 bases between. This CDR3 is CASSFFGAEQYF. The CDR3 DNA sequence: TGTGCCAGCAGCTTTTTTGGGGCCGAGCAGTACTTC.

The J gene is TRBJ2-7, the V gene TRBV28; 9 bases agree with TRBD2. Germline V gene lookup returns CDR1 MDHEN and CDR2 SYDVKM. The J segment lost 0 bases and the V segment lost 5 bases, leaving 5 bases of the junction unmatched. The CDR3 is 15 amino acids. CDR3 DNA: TGTGCCAGCAGTCAAGCGGGGGGCCTCTCCTACGAGCAGTACTTC. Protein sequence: CASSQAGGLSYEQYF.

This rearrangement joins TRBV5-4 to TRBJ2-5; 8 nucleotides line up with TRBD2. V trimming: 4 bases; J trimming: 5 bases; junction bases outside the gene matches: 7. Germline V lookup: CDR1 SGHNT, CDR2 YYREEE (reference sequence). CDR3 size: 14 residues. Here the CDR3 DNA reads TGTGCCAGCAGCCCGGGAGGGGGTACGGAGACCCAGTACTTC. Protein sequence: CASSPGGGTETQYF.

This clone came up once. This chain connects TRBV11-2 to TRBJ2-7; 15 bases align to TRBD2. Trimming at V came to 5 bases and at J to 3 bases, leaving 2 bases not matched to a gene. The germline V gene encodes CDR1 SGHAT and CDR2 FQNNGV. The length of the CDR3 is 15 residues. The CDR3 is CASSRTSGGDYEQYF. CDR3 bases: TGTGCCAGCAGCAGGACTAGCGGGGGGGACTACGAGCAGTACTTC.

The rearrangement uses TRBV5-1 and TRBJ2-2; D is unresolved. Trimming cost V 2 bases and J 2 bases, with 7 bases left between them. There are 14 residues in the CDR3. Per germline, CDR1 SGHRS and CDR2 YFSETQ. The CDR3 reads CASSFATNTGELFF. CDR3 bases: TGCGCCAGCAGCTTCGCCACAAACACCGGGGAGCTGTTTTTT.

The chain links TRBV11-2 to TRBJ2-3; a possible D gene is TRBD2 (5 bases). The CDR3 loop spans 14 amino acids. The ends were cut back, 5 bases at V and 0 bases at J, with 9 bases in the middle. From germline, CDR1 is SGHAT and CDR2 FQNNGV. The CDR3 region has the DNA TGTGCCAGCAGCACTGACTATAGCACAGATACGCAGTATTTT. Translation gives CASSTDYSTDTQYF.

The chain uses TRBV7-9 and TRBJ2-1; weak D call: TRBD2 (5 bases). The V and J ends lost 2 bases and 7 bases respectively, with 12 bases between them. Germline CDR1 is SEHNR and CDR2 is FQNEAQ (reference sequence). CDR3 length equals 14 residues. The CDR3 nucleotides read TGTGCCAGCAGCTTAACATGGACGGGAAATGAGCAGTTCTTC. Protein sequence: CASSLTWTGNEQFF.

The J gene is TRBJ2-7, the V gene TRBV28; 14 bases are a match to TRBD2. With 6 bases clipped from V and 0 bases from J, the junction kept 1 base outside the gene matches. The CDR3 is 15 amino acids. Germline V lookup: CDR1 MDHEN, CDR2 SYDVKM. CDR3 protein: CASRGTSGGSYEQYF. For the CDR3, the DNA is TGTGCCAGCAGGGGGACTAGCGGGGGCTCCTACGAGCAGTACTTC.

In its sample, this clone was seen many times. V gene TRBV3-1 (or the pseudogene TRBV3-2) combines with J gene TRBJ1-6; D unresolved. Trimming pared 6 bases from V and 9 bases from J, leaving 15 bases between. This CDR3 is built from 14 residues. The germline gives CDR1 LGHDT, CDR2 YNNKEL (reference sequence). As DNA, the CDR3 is TGTGCCAGCAGTCCGGATCAAGGAGGTTCACCCCTCCACTTT. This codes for CASSPDQGGSPLHF.

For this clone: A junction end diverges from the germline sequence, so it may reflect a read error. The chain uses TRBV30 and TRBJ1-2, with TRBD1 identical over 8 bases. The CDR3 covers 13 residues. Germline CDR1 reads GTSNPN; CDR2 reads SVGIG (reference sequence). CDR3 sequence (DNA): TGTGCCTGGAGATGGGGACAGGACCCCCTCCGCCACTTC. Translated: CAWRWGQDPLRHF.

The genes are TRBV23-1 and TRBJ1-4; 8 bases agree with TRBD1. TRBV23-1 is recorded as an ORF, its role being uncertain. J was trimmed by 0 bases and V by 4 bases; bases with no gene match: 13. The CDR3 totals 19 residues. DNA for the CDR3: TGCGCCAGCAGTCGCCTGGACAGGGACGGGAATTCAACTAATGAAAAACTGTTTTTT. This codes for CASSRLDRDGNSTNEKLFF.

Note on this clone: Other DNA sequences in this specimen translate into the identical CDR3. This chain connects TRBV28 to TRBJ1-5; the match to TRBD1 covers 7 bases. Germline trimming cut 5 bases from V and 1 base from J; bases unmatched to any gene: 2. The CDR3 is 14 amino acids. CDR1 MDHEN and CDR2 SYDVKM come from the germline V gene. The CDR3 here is CASSRTGSNQPQHF. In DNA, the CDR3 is TGTGCCAGCAGTCGGACAGGCAGCAATCAGCCCCAGCATTTT.